This TCR beta chain came from a study of radiation and T cells in renal cell carcinoma. Produced via immunoSEQ multiplex PCR; TCRdb's table is partial and in-frame only. The sample has around 26,000 clones, 58% seen once; the top ten hold roughly 23%. Treatment of the sample: treatment-naive control, cytoreductive nephrectomy. In germline, CDR1 is MDHEN, CDR2 SYDVKM. This CDR3 spans 15 amino acids. V was shortened by 7 bases and J by 6 bases, with 19 bases between the two germline ends. This rearrangement joins TRBV28 to TRBJ1-5; D not resolved. This material consisted of tumor tissue, taken from a patient whose treatment was nephrectomy without radiotherapy. This receptor was obtained from a middle-aged man with renal cell carcinoma. The CDR3 sequence: CASTPPRALGQPQHF. The CDR3 nucleotides are TGTGCCAGCACCCCCCCGAGGGCGCTCGGTCAGCCCCAGCATTTT.